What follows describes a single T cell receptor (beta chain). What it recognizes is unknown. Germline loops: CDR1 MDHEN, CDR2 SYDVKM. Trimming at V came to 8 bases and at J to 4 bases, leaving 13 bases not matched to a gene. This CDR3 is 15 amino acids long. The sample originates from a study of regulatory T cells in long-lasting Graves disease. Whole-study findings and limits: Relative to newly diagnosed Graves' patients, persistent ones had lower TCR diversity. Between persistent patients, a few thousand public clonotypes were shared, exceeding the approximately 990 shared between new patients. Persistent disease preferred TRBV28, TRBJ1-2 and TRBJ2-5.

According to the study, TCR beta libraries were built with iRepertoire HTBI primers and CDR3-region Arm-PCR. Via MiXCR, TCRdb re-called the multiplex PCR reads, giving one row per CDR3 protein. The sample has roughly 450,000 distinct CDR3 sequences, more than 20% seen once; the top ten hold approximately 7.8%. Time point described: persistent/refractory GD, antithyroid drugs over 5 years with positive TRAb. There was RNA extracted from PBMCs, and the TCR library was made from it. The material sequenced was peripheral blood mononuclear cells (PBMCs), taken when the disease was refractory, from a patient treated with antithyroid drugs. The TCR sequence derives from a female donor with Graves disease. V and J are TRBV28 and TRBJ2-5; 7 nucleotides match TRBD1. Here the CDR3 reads CASDHQTGFRETQYF. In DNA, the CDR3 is TGTGCCAGCGACCACCAGACAGGGTTTCGAGAGACCCAGTACTTC.